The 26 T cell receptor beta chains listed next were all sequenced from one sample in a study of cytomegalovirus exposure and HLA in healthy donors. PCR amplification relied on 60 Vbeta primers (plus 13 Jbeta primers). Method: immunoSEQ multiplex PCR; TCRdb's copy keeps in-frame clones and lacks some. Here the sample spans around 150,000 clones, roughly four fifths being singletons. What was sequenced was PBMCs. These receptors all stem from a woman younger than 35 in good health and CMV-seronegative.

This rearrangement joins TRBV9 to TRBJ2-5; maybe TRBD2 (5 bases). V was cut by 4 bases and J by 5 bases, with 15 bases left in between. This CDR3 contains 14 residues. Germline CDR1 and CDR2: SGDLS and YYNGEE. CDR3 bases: TGTGCCAGCAGCCCCCGGGATTATTGGGAGACCCAGTACTTC. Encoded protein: CASSPRDYWETQYF.

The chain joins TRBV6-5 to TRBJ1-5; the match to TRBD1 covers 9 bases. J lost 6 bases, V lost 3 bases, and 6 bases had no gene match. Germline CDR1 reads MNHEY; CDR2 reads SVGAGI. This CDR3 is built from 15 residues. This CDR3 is CASSYTGGTGQPQHF. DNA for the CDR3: TGTGCCAGCAGTTATACAGGGGGCACAGGTCAGCCCCAGCATTTT.

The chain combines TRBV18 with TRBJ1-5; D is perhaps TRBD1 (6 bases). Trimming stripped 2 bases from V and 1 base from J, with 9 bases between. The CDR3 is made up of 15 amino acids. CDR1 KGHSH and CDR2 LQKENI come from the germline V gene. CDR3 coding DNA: TGTGCCAGCTCACCAAACAGGGTGAGCAATCAGCCCCAGCATTTT. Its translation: CASSPNRVSNQPQHF.

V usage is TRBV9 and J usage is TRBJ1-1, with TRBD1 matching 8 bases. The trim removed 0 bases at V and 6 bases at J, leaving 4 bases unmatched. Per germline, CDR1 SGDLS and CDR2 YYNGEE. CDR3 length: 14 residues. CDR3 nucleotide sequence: TGTGCCAGCAGCGTAGGATCAGGGGGCCCTGAAGCTTTCTTT. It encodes CASSVGSGGPEAFF.

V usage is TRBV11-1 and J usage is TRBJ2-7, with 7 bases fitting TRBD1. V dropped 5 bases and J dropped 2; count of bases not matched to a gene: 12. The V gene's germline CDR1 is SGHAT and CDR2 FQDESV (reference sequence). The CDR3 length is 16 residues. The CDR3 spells CASSRWTGRATYEQYF. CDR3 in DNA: TGTGCCAGCAGCCGTTGGACAGGAAGGGCTACCTACGAGCAGTACTTC.

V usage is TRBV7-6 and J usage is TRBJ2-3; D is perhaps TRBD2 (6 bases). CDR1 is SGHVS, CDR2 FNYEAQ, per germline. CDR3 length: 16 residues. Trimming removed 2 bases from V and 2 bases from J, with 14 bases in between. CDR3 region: CASSLHGLAFTDTQYF. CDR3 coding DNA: TGTGCCAGCAGCTTACACGGGCTAGCGTTCACAGATACGCAGTATTTT.

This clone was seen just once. CDR3 in amino acids: CASSVMPSGTPTPGELFF. The CDR3 DNA reads as TGTGCCAGCAGCGTTATGCCTTCCGGGACACCTACGCCCGGGGAGCTGTTTTTT. The chain is built from TRBV9 and TRBJ2-2; weak D call: TRBD1 (6 bases). V gave up 2 bases and J gave up 6 bases, with 23 bases separating them. Germline CDR1 SGDLS, CDR2 YYNGEE. This CDR3 is 18 amino acids long.

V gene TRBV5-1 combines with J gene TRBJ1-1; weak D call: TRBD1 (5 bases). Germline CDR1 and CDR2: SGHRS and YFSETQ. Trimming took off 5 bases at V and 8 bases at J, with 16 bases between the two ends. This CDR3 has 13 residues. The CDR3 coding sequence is TGCGCCAGCAGGTCCGGGTCCCGGGGGGAAGCTTTCTTT. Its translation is CASRSGSRGEAFF.

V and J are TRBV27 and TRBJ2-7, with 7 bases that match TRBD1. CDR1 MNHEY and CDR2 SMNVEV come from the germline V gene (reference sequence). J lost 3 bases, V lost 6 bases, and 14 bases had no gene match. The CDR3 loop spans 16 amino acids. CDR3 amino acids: CASRGLGQPEFYEQYF. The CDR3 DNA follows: TGTGCCAGCAGGGGATTGGGACAGCCAGAATTCTACGAGCAGTACTTC.

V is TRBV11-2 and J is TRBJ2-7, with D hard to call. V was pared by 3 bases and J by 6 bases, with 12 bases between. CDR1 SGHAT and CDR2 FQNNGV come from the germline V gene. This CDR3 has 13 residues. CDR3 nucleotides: TGTGCCAGCAGCTTGGCGGTGTTCTCCGAGCAGTACTTC. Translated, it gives CASSLAVFSEQYF. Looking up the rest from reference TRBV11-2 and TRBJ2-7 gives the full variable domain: EAGVAQSPRYKIIEKRQSVAFWCNPISGHATLYWYQQILGQGPKLLIQFQNNGVVDDSQLPKDRFSAERLKGVDSTLKIQPAKLEDSAVYLCASSLAVFSEQYFGPGTRLTVT.

The DNA for the CDR3 is TGCAGCGTTGAAGATCGCATGGTTGAGGGGGCAGATACGCAGTATTTT. Amino acids: CSVEDRMVEGADTQYF. The V call is TRBV29-1, the J call TRBJ2-3; a possible D gene is TRBD1 (6 bases). The V and J ends lost 0 bases and 4 bases respectively, with 17 bases between them. CDR1 is SQVTM and CDR2 is ANQGSEA in the germline V gene. This CDR3 comprises 16 residues.

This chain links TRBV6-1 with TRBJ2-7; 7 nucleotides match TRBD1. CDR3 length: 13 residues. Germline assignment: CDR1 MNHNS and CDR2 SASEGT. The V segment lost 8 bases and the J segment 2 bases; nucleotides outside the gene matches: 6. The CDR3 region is CASSRTGTYEQYF. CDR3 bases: TGTGCCAGCTCCCGGACAGGAACCTACGAGCAGTACTTC.

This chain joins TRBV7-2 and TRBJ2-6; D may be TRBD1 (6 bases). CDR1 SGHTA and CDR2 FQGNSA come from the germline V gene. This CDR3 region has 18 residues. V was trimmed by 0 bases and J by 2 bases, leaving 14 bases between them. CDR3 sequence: CASSLAVTGSTGANVLTF. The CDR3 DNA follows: TGTGCCAGCAGCTTAGCGGTTACAGGGTCCACTGGGGCCAACGTCCTGACTTTC. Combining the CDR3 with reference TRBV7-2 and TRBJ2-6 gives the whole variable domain GAGVSQSPSNKVTEKGKDVELRCDPISGHTALYWYRQSLGQGLEFLIYFQGNSAPDKSGLPSDRFSAERTGGSVSTLTIQRTQQEDSAVYLCASSLAVTGSTGANVLTFGAGSRLTVL.

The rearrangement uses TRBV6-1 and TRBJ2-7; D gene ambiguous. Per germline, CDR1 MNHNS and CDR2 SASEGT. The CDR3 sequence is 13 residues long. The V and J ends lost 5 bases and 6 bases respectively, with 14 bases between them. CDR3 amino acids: CASSFVEIGEQYF. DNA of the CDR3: TGTGCCAGCAGTTTTGTTGAAATCGGCGAGCAGTACTTC.

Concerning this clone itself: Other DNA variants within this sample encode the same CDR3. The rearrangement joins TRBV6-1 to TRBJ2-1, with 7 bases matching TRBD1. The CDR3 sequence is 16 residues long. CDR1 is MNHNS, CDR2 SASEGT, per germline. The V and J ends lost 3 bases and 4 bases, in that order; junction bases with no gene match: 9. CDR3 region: CASSEWGQQKYNEQFF. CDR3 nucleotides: TGTGCCAGCAGTGAGTGGGGACAGCAAAAATACAATGAGCAGTTCTTC.

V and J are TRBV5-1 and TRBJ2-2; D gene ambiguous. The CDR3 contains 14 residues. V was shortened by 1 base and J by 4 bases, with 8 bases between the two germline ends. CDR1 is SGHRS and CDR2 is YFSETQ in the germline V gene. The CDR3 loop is CASSLPVPTGELFF. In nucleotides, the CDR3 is TGCGCCAGCAGCTTGCCAGTACCCACCGGGGAGCTGTTTTTT.

The chain's CDR3 is CAISSGGNQPQHF. The CDR3 nucleotides read TGTGCCATCAGCAGCGGGGGCAATCAGCCCCAGCATTTT. J is TRBJ1-5 and V is TRBV10-3, with D uncertain. CDR1 ENHRY and CDR2 SYGVKD come from the germline V gene. Trimming left V 6 bases short and J 2 bases short, with 8 bases between. The CDR3 has 13 residues.

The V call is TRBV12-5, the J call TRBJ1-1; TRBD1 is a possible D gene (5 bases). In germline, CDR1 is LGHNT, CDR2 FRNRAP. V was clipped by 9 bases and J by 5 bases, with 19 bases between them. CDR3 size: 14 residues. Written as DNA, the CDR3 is TGTGCTAGCACAAGCGGGGGGTTACGGACTGAAGCTTTCTTT. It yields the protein CASTSGGLRTEAFF.

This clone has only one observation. The CDR3 bases are TGTGCCAGCAGTTTATCAGGGGGCCTTAGCAATCAGCCCCAGCATTTT. It codes for CASSLSGGLSNQPQHF. The J gene is TRBJ1-5, the V gene TRBV27; 7 bases align to TRBD1. With 0 bases clipped from V and 0 bases from J, the junction kept 2 bases outside the gene matches. The CDR3 extends over 16 amino acids. From germline, CDR1 is MNHEY and CDR2 SMNVEV (reference sequence).

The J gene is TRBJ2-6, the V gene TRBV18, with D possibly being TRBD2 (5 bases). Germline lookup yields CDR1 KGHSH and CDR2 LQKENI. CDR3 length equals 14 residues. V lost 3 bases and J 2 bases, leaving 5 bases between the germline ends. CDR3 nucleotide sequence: TGTGCCAGCTCACCGGGAGCTGGGGCCAACGTCCTGACTTTC. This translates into CASSPGAGANVLTF.

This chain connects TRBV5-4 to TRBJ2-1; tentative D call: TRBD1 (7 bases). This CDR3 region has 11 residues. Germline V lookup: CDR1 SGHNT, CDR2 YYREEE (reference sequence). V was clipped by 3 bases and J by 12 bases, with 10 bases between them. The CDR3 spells CASSSGGGQFF. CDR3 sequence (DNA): TGTGCCAGCAGCTCAGGGGGAGGGCAGTTCTTC.

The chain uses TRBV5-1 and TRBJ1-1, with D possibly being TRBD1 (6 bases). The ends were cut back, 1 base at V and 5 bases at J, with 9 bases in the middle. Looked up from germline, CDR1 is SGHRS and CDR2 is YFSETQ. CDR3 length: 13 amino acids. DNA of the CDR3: TGCGCCAGCAGCTTGCAGGGGAGAACTGAAGCTTTCTTT. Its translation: CASSLQGRTEAFF.

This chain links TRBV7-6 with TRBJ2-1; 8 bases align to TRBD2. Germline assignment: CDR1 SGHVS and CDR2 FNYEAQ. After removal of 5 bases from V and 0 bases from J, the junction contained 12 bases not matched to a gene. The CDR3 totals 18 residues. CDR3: CASSPIATGGGSYNEQFF. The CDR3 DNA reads TGTGCCAGCAGCCCTATAGCAACGGGGGGGGGCTCCTACAATGAGCAGTTCTTC.

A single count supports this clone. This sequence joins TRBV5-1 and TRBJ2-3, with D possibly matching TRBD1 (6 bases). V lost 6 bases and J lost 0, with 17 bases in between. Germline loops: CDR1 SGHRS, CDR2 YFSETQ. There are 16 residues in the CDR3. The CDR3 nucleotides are TGCGCCAGCATCCCCTTGACAGGCAGTAGCACAGATACGCAGTATTTT. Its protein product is CASIPLTGSSTDTQYF.

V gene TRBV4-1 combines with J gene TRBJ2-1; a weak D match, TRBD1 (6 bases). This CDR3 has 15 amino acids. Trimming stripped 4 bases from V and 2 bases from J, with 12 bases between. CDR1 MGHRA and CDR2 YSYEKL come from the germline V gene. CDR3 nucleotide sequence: TGCGCCAGCAGCCGCCTCAACAGGGCCTACAATGAGCAGTTCTTC. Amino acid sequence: CASSRLNRAYNEQFF.

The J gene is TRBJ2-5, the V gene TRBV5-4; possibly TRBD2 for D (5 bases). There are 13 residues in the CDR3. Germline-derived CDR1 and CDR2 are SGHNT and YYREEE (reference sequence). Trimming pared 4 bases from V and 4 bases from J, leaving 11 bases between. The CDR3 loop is CASSPGWVETQYF. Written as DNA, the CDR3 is TGTGCCAGCAGCCCGGGGTGGGTAGAGACCCAGTACTTC.